Each of the 18 T cell receptor beta chains below was sequenced from the same sample in a study of cytomegalovirus exposure and HLA in healthy donors. This PCR relied on a set of 60 Vbeta primers and 13 Jbeta primers. Only in-frame clones appear in the TCRdb table, and some are missing; sequencing was by immunoSEQ multiplex PCR. The sample gives some 130,000 clones, about three quarters of which show up once; 1% is in the top ten. Sequenced sample: PBMCs. These receptors were taken from a human donor in good health.

The V and J genes are TRBV9 and TRBJ2-5, with D unclear. Germline lookup yields CDR1 SGDLS and CDR2 YYNGEE. The CDR3 loop spans 14 amino acids. V lost 0 bases, J lost 4 bases, and 10 bases lay in between. CDR3 in DNA: TGTGCCAGCAGCGTAGAAGCCCGCGGAGAGACCCAGTACTTC. It translates to CASSVEARGETQYF.

V gene TRBV9 combines with J gene TRBJ1-1; D is undetermined. Per the germline V gene, CDR1 is SGDLS and CDR2 is YYNGEE. Trimming left V 0 bases short and J 4 bases short, with 13 bases between. The CDR3 spans 15 residues. The DNA of the CDR3 is TGTGCCAGCAGCGTAGGTGAGAGGGTGGGCACTGAAGCTTTCTTT. Encoded protein: CASSVGERVGTEAFF. The whole variable domain, filled in from reference TRBV9 and TRBJ1-1, reads DSGVTQTPKHLITATGQRVTLRCSPRSGDLSVYWYQQSLDQGLQFLIQYYNGEERAKGNILERFSAQQFPDLHSELNLSSLELGDSALYFCASSVGERVGTEAFFGQGTRLTVV.

The V and J genes are TRBV7-9 and TRBJ2-2; 9 nucleotides align to TRBD2. The germline CDR1 and CDR2 sequences are SEHNR and FQNEAQ (reference sequence). This CDR3 has 16 amino acids. V lost 5 bases, J lost 6 bases, and 10 bases stayed unmatched. This chain's CDR3 is CASSPSGASGAGELFF. Here the CDR3 DNA reads TGTGCCAGCAGCCCATCTGGGGCTAGCGGGGCCGGGGAGCTGTTTTTT.

This clone has just one count. This chain connects TRBV6-5 to TRBJ1-2; D ambiguous. CDR1 and CDR2 from the germline V gene are MNHEY and SVGAGI. The length of the CDR3 is 13 residues. V gave up 10 bases and J gave up 8 bases, with 20 bases separating them. CDR3 DNA: TGTGCCACCCCCCCCCATCGTGGAGGCGGCTACACCTTC. Its protein product is CATPPHRGGGYTF.

V gene TRBV28 combines with J gene TRBJ2-7, with D hard to call. CDR3 length: 12 residues. Germline V gene sequence: CDR1 MDHEN, CDR2 SYDVKM. V was cut by 2 bases and J by 6 bases, with 8 bases left in between. The CDR3 protein is CASSLQAGEQYF. CDR3 nucleotide sequence: TGTGCCAGCAGTTTACAGGCTGGCGAGCAGTACTTC.

The chain employs TRBV29-1 and TRBJ1-2, with a possible D match to TRBD1 (5 bases). V lost 6 bases and J lost 2, with 13 bases in between. Germline V lookup: CDR1 SQVTM, CDR2 ANQGSEA. CDR3 length: 13 amino acids. In DNA form, the CDR3 reads TGCAGCGTCTACTCGACAGCAAACTATGGCTACACCTTC. The encoded protein is CSVYSTANYGYTF.

The CDR3 sequence: CASSIFGANYGYTF. In DNA, the CDR3 is TGTGCCAGTAGTATTTTTGGGGCCAACTATGGCTACACCTTC. This chain joins TRBV19 and TRBJ1-2; D is possibly TRBD1 (5 bases). The CDR3 is made up of 14 amino acids. V shed 3 bases and J shed 2 bases, with 10 bases lying between them. CDR1 is LNHDA, CDR2 SQIVND, per germline (reference sequence). Full variable domain (remainder filled in from reference TRBV19 and TRBJ1-2): DGGITQSPKYLFRKEGQNVTLSCEQNLNHDAMYWYRQDPGQGLRLIYYSQIVNDFQKGDIAEGYSVSREKKESFPLTVTSAQKNPTAFYLCASSIFGANYGYTFGSGTRLTVV.

This rearrangement joins TRBV18 to TRBJ2-1, with 10 bases aligning to TRBD1. J lost 9 bases, V lost 2 bases, and 13 bases had no gene match. The CDR3 has 17 residues. CDR1 is KGHSH and CDR2 is LQKENI in the germline V gene. The CDR3 loop is CASSPIDRGLGSGEQFF. The DNA of the CDR3 is TGTGCCAGCTCACCAATTGACAGGGGGCTGGGGTCCGGTGAGCAGTTCTTC.

The sample holds a few counts of this clone. The genes are TRBV6-1 and TRBJ1-5; no clear D gene. CDR1 is MNHNS, CDR2 SASEGT, per germline. The CDR3 spans 13 residues. V lost 2 bases to trimming and J lost 4 bases, with 6 bases between them. As DNA, the CDR3 is TGTGCCAGCAGTGAACGGGGTAATCAGCCCCAGCATTTT. Amino acid sequence: CASSERGNQPQHF.

Concerning this clone itself: One end of the junction varies from germline; a read error may be responsible. This sequence joins TRBV11-3 and TRBJ2-3; 9 nucleotides line up with TRBD2. Germline-derived CDR1 and CDR2 are SGHNT and YENEEA. This CDR3 has 15 residues. The CDR3 DNA is TGTGCCAGCAGCTTAGGTGGGACTAGCAGAGATACGCAGTATTTT. It codes for CASSLGGTSRDTQYF.

The rearrangement joins TRBV28 to TRBJ2-3; possibly TRBD2 for D (5 bases). Germline V gives CDR1 MDHEN, CDR2 SYDVKM. The CDR3 loop spans 17 amino acids. V was pared by 5 bases and J by 0 bases, with 18 bases between. CDR3 loop: CASSPPTRLGSTDTQYF. In nucleotides, the CDR3 is TGTGCCAGCAGTCCACCTACTAGATTAGGGAGCACAGATACGCAGTATTTT.

The gene calls are TRBV19 and TRBJ1-1, with no clear D. The germline V gene encodes CDR1 LNHDA and CDR2 SQIVND (reference sequence). The CDR3 spans 13 residues. Deletions cut 4 bases from V and 1 base from J, with 7 bases between. The CDR3 spells CASSTQRNTEAFF. The DNA for the CDR3 is TGTGCCAGTAGTACACAGAGGAACACTGAAGCTTTCTTT.

This clone was recorded a few times. V usage is TRBV11-2 and J usage is TRBJ2-3, with 8 bases identical to TRBD2. The CDR3 spans 15 residues. After removal of 4 bases from V and 3 bases from J, the junction contained 6 bases not matched to a gene. CDR1 SGHAT and CDR2 FQNNGV come from the germline V gene. CDR3 sequence reads: CASSWGGGWTDTQYF. In DNA form, the CDR3 reads TGTGCCAGCAGCTGGGGCGGGGGGTGGACAGATACGCAGTATTTT.

The V gene is TRBV2, the J gene TRBJ2-1, with D possibly TRBD2 on 6 matching bases. This CDR3 comprises 14 residues. In germline, CDR1 is SNHLY, CDR2 FYNNEI. The V end lost 3 bases, the J end lost 6 bases, and 12 bases lay between the germline ends. CDR3 in DNA: TGTGCCAGCAGTGACCTCGACGGGGGCAATGAGCAGTTCTTC. Protein: CASSDLDGGNEQFF. The complete variable domain, with remaining parts taken from reference TRBV2 and TRBJ2-1, reads EPEVTQTPSHQVTQMGQEVILRCVPISNHLYFYWYRQILGQKVEFLVSFYNNEISEKSEIFDDQFSVERPDGSNFTLKIRSTKLEDSAMYFCASSDLDGGNEQFFGPGTRLTVL.

The chain has TRBV27 and TRBJ2-7, with D possibly TRBD2 on 7 matching bases. The CDR3 consists of 11 residues. V dropped 9 bases and J dropped 3 bases, with 9 bases sitting between them. Germline values: CDR1 MNHEY, CDR2 SMNVEV (reference sequence). CDR3 coding DNA: TGTGCCAGTAGGGGGGGCTACGAGCAGTACTTC. It yields the protein CASRGGYEQYF.

V is TRBV9 and J is TRBJ2-1; TRBD1 might be the D (5 bases). V was cut by 4 bases and J by 8 bases, with 13 bases left in between. Germline-derived CDR1 and CDR2 are SGDLS and YYNGEE. This CDR3 comprises 13 residues. As DNA, the CDR3 is TGTGCCAGCAGCTCGGACAACCAGCATGAGCAGTTCTTC. It yields the protein CASSSDNQHEQFF.

The V call is TRBV7-8, the J call TRBJ1-2; TRBD1 agrees at 8 bases. Germline loops: CDR1 SGHVS, CDR2 FQNEAQ. The V and J ends lost 0 bases and 6 bases, in that order; junction bases with no gene match: 0. This CDR3 is built from 13 residues. CDR3 sequence reads: CASSLATGDGYTF. Here the CDR3 DNA reads TGTGCCAGCAGCTTAGCGACAGGGGATGGCTACACCTTC. The whole variable domain, remainder taken from reference TRBV7-8 and TRBJ1-2, is GAGVSQSPRYKVAKRGQDVALRCDPISGHVSLFWYQQALGQGPEFLTYFQNEAQLDKSGLPSDRFFAERPEGSVSTLKIQRTQQEDSAVYLCASSLATGDGYTFGSGTRLTVV.

The chain couples TRBV7-8 to TRBJ1-4; the D gene is possibly TRBD1 (5 bases). Germline V gives CDR1 SGHVS, CDR2 FQNEAQ. The CDR3 length is 13 residues. The V gene lost 0 bases and the J gene lost 8 bases, with 7 bases spanning the gap. The CDR3 spells CASSLAGEEKLFF. CDR3 nucleotides: TGTGCCAGCAGCTTAGCAGGGGAAGAAAAACTGTTTTTT. Full variable domain (remainder filled in from reference TRBV7-8 and TRBJ1-4): GAGVSQSPRYKVAKRGQDVALRCDPISGHVSLFWYQQALGQGPEFLTYFQNEAQLDKSGLPSDRFFAERPEGSVSTLKIQRTQQEDSAVYLCASSLAGEEKLFFGSGTQLSVL.